These T cell receptor beta chains were read from a single sample in a study of T cell clones after liver transplantation. Sequenced by immunoSEQ multiplex PCR; TCRdb stores in-frame clones only, minus some. The sample carries tens of thousands of clones, about two thirds recorded once. This specimen was CD4+ T cells from blood, taken before liver transplant. The source of these receptors is a human donor who received a liver transplant. Each CDR3 is given with its conserved first and last residue. D genes are given only for firm matches. Rows may omit the clone size; those that give it use once, few, many or a size class.

J gene	V gene	clone size	D gene	CDR3 protein	CDR3 DNA
TRBJ1-2	TRBV28	many	.	CASSSPQKPNYGYTF	TGTGCCAGCAGTTCCCCACAGAAACCTAACTATGGCTACACCTTC
TRBJ2-7	TRBV27	.	TRBD1	CASTRMGTGHEQYF	TGTGCCAGCACCCGGATGGGGACAGGGCACGAGCAGTACTTC
TRBJ1-6	TRBV2	.	TRBD1	CASSGQGNNSPLHF	TGTGCCAGCAGCGGACAGGGCAATAATTCACCCCTCCACTTT
TRBJ1-4	TRBV6-5	.	.	CASSSSNLRTVEKLFF	TGTGCCAGCAGTTCCTCAAATCTTAGGACAGTCGAAAAACTGTTTTTT
TRBJ2-1	TRBV11-2	.	.	CASSLDSFTYNEQFF	TGTGCCAGCAGCTTGGACTCCTTCACCTACAATGAGCAGTTCTTC
TRBJ1-5	TRBV27	few	.	CASSYSRDYNQPQHF	TGTGCCAGCAGTTACTCACGGGATTACAATCAGCCCCAGCATTTT
TRBJ1-2	TRBV14	.	TRBD1	CASSRDRGGGYTF	TGTGCCAGCAGCCGGGACAGGGGAGGCGGCTACACCTTC
TRBJ2-5	TRBV27	.	TRBD1	CASSPRTGQETQYF	TGTGCCAGCAGTCCGCGGACAGGACAAGAGACCCAGTACTTC
TRBJ1-4	TRBV28	.	.	CASSPVSEKLFF	TGTGCCAGCAGTCCCGTGTCGGAAAAACTGTTTTTT
TRBJ1-4	TRBV19	.	TRBD1	CASNPQGYTEKLFF	TGTGCCAGTAATCCACAGGGGTATACGGAAAAACTGTTTTTT
TRBJ1-5	TRBV18	many	TRBD1	CASSPGTGVGQPQHF	TGTGCCAGCTCTCCCGGGACAGGGGTGGGTCAGCCCCAGCATTTT
TRBJ1-2	TRBV6-5	.	TRBD1	CASMDRGLDGYTF	TGTGCCAGCATGGACAGGGGACTAGATGGCTACACCTTC
TRBJ2-7	TRBV5-4	.	TRBD1	CASSSGQASYEQYF	TGTGCCAGCAGCTCGGGACAGGCCTCCTACGAGCAGTACTTC
TRBJ1-2	TRBV6-6	once	.	CASSWDTGYGYTF	TGTGCCAGCAGTTGGGACACCGGCTATGGCTACACCTTC
TRBJ2-5	TRBV12-1	.	.	CASSFYTGCETQYF	TGTGCCAGCAGCTTTTATACGGGGTGCGAGACCCAGTACTTC
TRBJ2-7	TRBV7-3	.	TRBD1	CASSLVGGATYEQYF	TGTGCCAGCAGCTTAGTAGGGGGCGCAACCTACGAGCAGTACTTC
TRBJ2-3	TRBV25-1	.	.	CASSARGYLGDTQYF	TGTGCCAGCAGTGCCCGCGGGTATTTAGGAGATACGCAGTATTTT
TRBJ1-2	TRBV4-1	few	.	CASSQVRQGGYGYTF	TGCGCCAGCAGCCAAGTCCGGCAGGGAGGGTATGGCTACACCTTC
TRBJ1-4	TRBV7-9	.	.	CASSQRHPEKLFF	TGTGCCAGCAGCCAACGACACCCCGAAAAACTGTTTTTT
TRBJ2-3	TRBV11-2	few	.	CASTPSGGTDTQYF	TGTGCCAGCACCCCGTCCGGGGGCACAGATACGCAGTATTTT
TRBJ1-5	TRBV30	.	.	CAWSVEGLQPQHF	TGTGCCTGGAGTGTGGAGGGTCTCCAGCCCCAGCATTTT
TRBJ1-3	TRBV28	.	.	CASIEFQTVPGNTIYF	TGTGCCAGCATCGAGTTCCAAACAGTACCTGGAAACACCATATATTTT
TRBJ2-5	TRBV27	once	.	CASSLYRERAETQYF	TGTGCCAGCAGTTTATACAGGGAGAGGGCAGAGACCCAGTACTTC
TRBJ1-3	TRBV11-2	.	.	CASSLATGSGGNTIYF	TGTGCCAGCAGCTTAGCCACAGGGTCTGGTGGAAACACCATATATTTT
TRBJ1-1	TRBV28	.	.	CASSPDSRNTEAFF	TGTGCCAGCAGTCCAGACAGTAGGAACACTGAAGCTTTCTTT
TRBJ2-3	TRBV11-2	.	TRBD1	CASSLTLRTGWDTQYF	TGTGCCAGCAGCTTAACCCTCAGGACAGGGTGGGATACGCAGTATTTT
TRBJ1-1	TRBV2	.	TRBD1	CASSVEDRGDTEAFF	TGTGCCAGCAGTGTAGAGGACAGGGGAGATACTGAAGCTTTCTTT
TRBJ2-3	TRBV10-2	.	.	CASSEWLGTDTQYF	TGCGCCAGCAGTGAGTGGTTAGGCACAGATACGCAGTATTTT
TRBJ2-7	TRBV5-1	.	TRBD1	CASSVTGDYYEQYF	TGCGCCAGCAGCGTTACAGGGGATTACTACGAGCAGTACTTC
TRBJ1-5	TRBV29-1	.	.	CSGSGKANQPQHF	TGCAGCGGCAGCGGTAAGGCCAATCAGCCCCAGCATTTT
TRBJ2-4	TRBV7-8	.	.	CASSFGAVSRNIQYF	TGTGCCAGCAGCTTTGGGGCAGTGAGTAGGAACATTCAGTACTTC
TRBJ1-5	TRBV28	.	TRBD1	CASNRDRAQPQHF	TGTGCCAGCAACCGGGACAGGGCTCAGCCCCAGCATTTT
TRBJ2-2	TRBV5-5	once	TRBD1	CASRGGQGTGELFF	TGTGCCAGCAGGGGGGGACAGGGTACCGGGGAGCTGTTTTTT
TRBJ1-2	TRBV14	.	TRBD1	CASSARTGMGYTF	TGTGCCAGCAGCGCCCGGACAGGGATGGGCTACACCTTC